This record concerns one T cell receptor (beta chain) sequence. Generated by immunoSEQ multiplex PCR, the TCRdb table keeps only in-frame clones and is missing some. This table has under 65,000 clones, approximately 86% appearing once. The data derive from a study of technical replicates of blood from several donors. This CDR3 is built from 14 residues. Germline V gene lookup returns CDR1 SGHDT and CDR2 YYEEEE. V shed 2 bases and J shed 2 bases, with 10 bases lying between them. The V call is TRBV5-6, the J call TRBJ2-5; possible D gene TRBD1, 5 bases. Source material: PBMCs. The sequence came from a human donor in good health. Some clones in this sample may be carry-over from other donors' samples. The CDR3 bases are TGTGCCAGCAGCTTAGATGACAGACAAGAGACCCAGTACTTC. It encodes CASSLDDRQETQYF.